The entry below describes one T cell receptor (beta chain). Its target is unknown. The PCR ran on 60 Vbeta and 13 Jbeta primers. TCRdb keeps only in-frame clones here, not all; method: immunoSEQ multiplex PCR. This sample has about 73,000 clones; roughly four fifths occur once, and the top ten carry 9.5% to 15%. The data were obtained in a study of cytomegalovirus exposure and HLA in healthy donors. Study results and caveats: Among the CMV-associated chains, three were confirmed in vitro as specific for CMV antigens.

V was trimmed by 1 base and J by 0 bases, leaving 6 bases between them. CDR3 length: 14 residues. The V gene's germline CDR1 is KGHSH and CDR2 LQKENI. Sequenced input: PBMCs. This chain uses TRBV18 with TRBJ1-1; D gene ambiguous. The TCR was taken from a man aged 65 to 79 in good health and CMV-seronegative. CDR3 in DNA: TGTGCCAGCTCACCACGGTACATGAACACTGAAGCTTTCTTT. It is translated as CASSPRYMNTEAFF.